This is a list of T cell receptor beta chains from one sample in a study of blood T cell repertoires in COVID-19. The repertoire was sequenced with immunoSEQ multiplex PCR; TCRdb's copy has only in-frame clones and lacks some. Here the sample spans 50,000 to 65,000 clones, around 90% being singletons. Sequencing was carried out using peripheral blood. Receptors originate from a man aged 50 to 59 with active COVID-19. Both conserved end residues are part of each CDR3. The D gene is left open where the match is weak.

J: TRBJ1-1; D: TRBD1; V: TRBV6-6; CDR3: CASSQTGFEAFF
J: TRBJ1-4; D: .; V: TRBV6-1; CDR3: CASSEAWQLSDEKLFF
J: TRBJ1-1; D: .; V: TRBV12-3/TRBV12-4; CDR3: CASSLKLNTEAFF
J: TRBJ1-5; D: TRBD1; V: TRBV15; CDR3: CATSGTGAGYQPQHF
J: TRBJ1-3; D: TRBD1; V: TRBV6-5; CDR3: CASSSPDRGGNTIYF
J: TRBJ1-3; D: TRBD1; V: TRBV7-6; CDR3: CASSPWTGGAGNTIYF
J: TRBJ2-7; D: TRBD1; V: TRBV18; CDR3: CASHLGQGDEQYF
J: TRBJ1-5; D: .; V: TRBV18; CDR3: CASSPPREAQPQHF
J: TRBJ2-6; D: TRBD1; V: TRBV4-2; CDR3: CASSQGTGGLAGANVLTF
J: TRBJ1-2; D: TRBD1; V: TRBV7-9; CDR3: CASSPGGQGLDGYTF
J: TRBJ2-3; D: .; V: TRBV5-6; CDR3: CASSPGLFTDTQYF
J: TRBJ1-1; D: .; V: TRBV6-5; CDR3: CASRQSRFLNTEAFF
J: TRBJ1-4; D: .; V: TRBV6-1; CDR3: CASSETPNEKLFF
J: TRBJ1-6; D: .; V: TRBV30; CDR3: CAWSATVINSPLHF
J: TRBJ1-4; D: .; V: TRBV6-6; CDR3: CASSYTGEKLFF
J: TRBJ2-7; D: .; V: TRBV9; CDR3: CASSAGVGYEQYF
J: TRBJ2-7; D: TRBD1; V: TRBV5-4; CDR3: CASSPYRGEQYF
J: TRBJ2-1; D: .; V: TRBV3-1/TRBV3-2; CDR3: CASSQRGSNEQFF
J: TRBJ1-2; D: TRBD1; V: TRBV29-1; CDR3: CSAPTGNYGYTF
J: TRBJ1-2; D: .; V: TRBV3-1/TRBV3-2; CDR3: CASSQGMGARGYGYTF
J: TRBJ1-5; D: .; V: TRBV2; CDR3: CASRNSGRDQPQHF
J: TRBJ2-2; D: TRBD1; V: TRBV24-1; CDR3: CATSDPGQGLTGELFF
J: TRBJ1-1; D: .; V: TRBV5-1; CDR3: CASSLRGDTEAFF
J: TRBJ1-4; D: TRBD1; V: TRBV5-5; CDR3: CASSLEGASRTGFF